The text below deals with one TCR beta chain. Its antigen remains undetermined. Nothing much larger sits one base from this clone, and base qualities are not available. The sample originates from a study of blood T cells in healthy people across ages (dated by TCRdb to between 2014 and 2017). Background for the entire study: In model experiments, roughly one uniquely barcoded TCR beta cDNA molecule per two T cells was captured by template switching. The study measured age-related changes in TCR beta repertoire diversity using deep sequencing normalized with unique cDNA molecular identifiers. The donors were divided into four age groups: young (average around 16 years), middle-aged (approximately 39), aged (about 62) and long-lived (about 84). To avoid experimental bias, donors of different ages were randomly spread across the sequencing lanes. Using the same blood draw, the study looked at two additional independent replicas of 1 million unique cDNA reads for two donors, one aged 18 to 30 and the other aged 80 or older. The study at large found these results: Estimates of total diversity from one million sequenced T cells were regarded as lower bounds and underestimates. Donor CMV infection status was unknown, potentially confounding age-related changes in expanded clonotypes. Compared with the aged group, the long-lived group had more naive CD4+ T cells, fewer expanded clones and increased TCR diversity, suggesting age selection. As age increased, observed TCR beta diversity per million T cells dropped in a roughly linear way, and a significant reduction was already evident by age 40. Since profiling was done on bulk unsorted PBMCs, naive and antigen-experienced compartments could not be conclusively compared. There was a strong correlation between observed TCR beta diversity and the percentage of naive T cells measured by flow cytometry.

The library was generated by 5' RACE. The sequencing machine was an Illumina HiSeq 2500. A second PCR of about 6 to 11 cycles was performed with a sample-barcoded 5' primer and a J-beta primer mix. A template-switch 5' adaptor carrying 12 random nucleotides introduced a unique molecular identifier onto each TCR beta cDNA molecule. Each sample yielded at least 2.5 million CDR3-containing paired-end reads. First-strand cDNA synthesis was performed from all RNA using the Mint cDNA synthesis kit, with priming by a TRBC-specific oligonucleotide. Following uracil-DNA glycosylase treatment, a first 18-cycle PCR with universal primers M1SS and BC2_uni_R was performed on all cDNA. The source study handled its data this way. Each sample was normalized by randomly selecting 1 million high-quality reads, each carrying a distinct molecular identifier. Instead of being binned into consensus sequences, reads with shared molecular identifiers were discarded. MiTCR, set to a Q25 quality threshold and the strictest error-elimination algorithm, was used for CDR3 identification, clonotype clustering and error correction. Lower-bound total TCR beta diversity was estimated with a nonparametric unseen species model using Euler transformation. In TCRdb, the public reads were trimmed at Q25 with fastp and aligned with MiXCR, with productive beta chains retained. When rows share a CDR3 protein, they turn into one entry using the most common DNA and genes. These V and J calls derive from TCRdb rather than the authors' analysis. This sample has some 860,000 distinct CDR3 sequences in its table, and roughly 50% of those were observed once. The leading ten clones occupy 20% to 30% of the sample.

Including cysteine and phenylalanine, the CDR3 has 19 amino acids. CDR3 DNA only is kept here, 57 bases in frame from base 1. Based on the germline V gene, the CDR1 and CDR2 sequences are KGHDR and SFDVKD. Relative to germline, V is 4 bases shorter and J is 4 bases shorter, with 26 bases between their ends. The donors were roughly 38 Caucasian individuals from Russia, aged roughly 6 to 100 years, who were systemically healthy. Ten milliliters of peripheral blood were drawn from each donor into EDTA-treated Vacutainer tubes. Ficoll-Paque density-gradient centrifugation was used to isolate PBMCs, with at least 6.5 million per sample. Total RNA was extracted from PBMCs with Trizol reagent, with at least 5.5 micrograms obtained per sample. The percentages of naive CD45RAhigh/CD27high T cells were determined by flow cytometry on a PBMC aliquot from every donor.

Recombination linked TRBV24-1 to TRBJ2-3; the D gene could be TRBD1 or TRBD2, each one agreeing over 5 bases. The receptor was derived from a man in his forties in good health. Material for sequencing was blood. The encoded CDR3 is CATSDLTRNVPGTPDTQYF. The nucleotides are TGTGCCACCAGTGACCTAACACGGAATGTACCGGGGACCCCAGATACGCAGTATTTT.